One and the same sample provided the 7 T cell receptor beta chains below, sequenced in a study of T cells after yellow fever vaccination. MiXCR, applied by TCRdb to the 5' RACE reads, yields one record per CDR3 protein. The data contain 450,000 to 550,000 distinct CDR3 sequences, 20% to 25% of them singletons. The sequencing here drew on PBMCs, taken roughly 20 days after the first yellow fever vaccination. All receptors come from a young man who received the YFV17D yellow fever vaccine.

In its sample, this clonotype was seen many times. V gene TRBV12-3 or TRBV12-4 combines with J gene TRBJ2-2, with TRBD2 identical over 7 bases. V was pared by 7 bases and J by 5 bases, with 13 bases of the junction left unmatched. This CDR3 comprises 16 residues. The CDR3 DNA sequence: TGTGCCAGCACCGGGACTACCAAATTGCGGACCGGGGAGCTGTTTTTT. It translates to CASTGTTKLRTGELFF.

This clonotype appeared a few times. This CDR3 reads CASSQEVVGNTGELFF. The CDR3, as DNA: TGCGCCAGCAGCCAAGAGGTTGTGGGGAACACCGGGGAGCTGTTTTTT. This chain links TRBV4-3 with TRBJ2-2; D is ambiguous. The germline V gene encodes CDR1 LGHNA and CDR2 YSLEER. The CDR3 runs to 16 residues. Trimming took off 0 bases at V and 1 base at J, with 9 bases between the two ends.

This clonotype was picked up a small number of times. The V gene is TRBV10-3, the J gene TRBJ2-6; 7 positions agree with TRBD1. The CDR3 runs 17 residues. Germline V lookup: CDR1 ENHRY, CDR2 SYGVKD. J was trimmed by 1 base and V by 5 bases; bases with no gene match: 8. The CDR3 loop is CAISLTGFNSGANVLTF. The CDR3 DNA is TGTGCCATCAGTCTGACAGGGTTCAATTCTGGGGCCAACGTCCTGACTTTC.

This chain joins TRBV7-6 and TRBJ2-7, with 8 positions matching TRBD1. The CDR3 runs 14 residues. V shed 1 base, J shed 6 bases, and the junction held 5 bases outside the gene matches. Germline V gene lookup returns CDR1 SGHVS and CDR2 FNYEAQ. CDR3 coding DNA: TGTGCCAGCAGCTTAGGGACAGGGTCGGGCGAGCAGTACTTC. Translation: CASSLGTGSGEQYF.

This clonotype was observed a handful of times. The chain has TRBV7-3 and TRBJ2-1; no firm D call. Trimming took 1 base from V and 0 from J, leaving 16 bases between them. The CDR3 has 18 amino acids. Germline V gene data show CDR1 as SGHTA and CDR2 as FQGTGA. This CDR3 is CASSLMVGGRSSYNEQFF. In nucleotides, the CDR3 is TGTGCCAGCAGCTTAATGGTCGGTGGCAGAAGCTCCTACAATGAGCAGTTCTTC.

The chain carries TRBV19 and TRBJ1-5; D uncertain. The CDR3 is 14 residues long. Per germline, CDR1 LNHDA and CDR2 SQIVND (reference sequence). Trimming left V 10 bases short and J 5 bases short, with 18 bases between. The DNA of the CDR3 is TGTGCCACGTCTGGTTCAGTACGAGATCAGCCCCAGCATTTT. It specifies CATSGSVRDQPQHF.

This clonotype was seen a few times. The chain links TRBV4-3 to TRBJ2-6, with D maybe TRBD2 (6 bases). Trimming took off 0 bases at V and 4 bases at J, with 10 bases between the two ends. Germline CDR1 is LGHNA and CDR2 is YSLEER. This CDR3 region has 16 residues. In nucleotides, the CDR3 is TGCGCCAGCAGCCAAGATCGGGGGACCGGGGCCAACGTCCTGACTTTC. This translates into CASSQDRGTGANVLTF.